This T cell receptor beta chain was recovered during a study of blood T cell repertoires in COVID-19. Across the whole study: Samples came from the United States, Italy and Spain, spanning acute and convalescent COVID-19. The analysed material was cDNA or gDNA that came from T cells, B-cell-depleted T cells, or PBMCs.

Authors' data handling: Amplifying reference gene primers gave estimates of nucleated cell counts. Assay: immunoSEQ multiplex PCR; the TCRdb copy retains only in-frame clones and omits some. The V and J calls and clone size were taken over from that table, and D and trimming were inferred from the DNA. The sample lists 160,000 or so clones, 70% to 90% occurring once. The CDR3 contains 15 residues. V was shortened by 2 bases and J by 2 bases, with 12 bases between the two germline ends. The germline CDR1 and CDR2 sequences are MNHNS and SASEGT. This clone was counted once. The rearrangement joins TRBV6-1 to TRBJ1-2, with D unresolved. The clonotype originates from a woman in her 70s with acute or convalescent COVID-19. Sequencing was carried out using peripheral blood. The chain's CDR3 is CASSERPGLNYGYTF. The CDR3 bases are TGTGCCAGCAGTGAACGGCCAGGATTGAACTATGGCTACACCTTC.